Presented here are 16 T cell receptor beta chains from one specimen sequenced in a study of T cell repertoires in cytomegalovirus infection. TCRdb itself ran the reads through MiXCR, one entry per CDR3 protein. The sample consists of more than 150,000 distinct CDR3 sequences, roughly a fifth of them appearing once. The sample taken for sequencing was PBMCs. All receptors derive from a human donor in good health (CMV status not recorded). Some clones in this sample may be carry-over from other donors' samples.

J is TRBJ2-1 and V is TRBV15, with D perhaps matching TRBD2 (5 bases). CDR1 is LNHNV and CDR2 is YYDKDF in the germline V gene (reference sequence). The CDR3 spans 15 residues. V was clipped by 2 bases and J by 4 bases, with 12 bases between them. This CDR3 is CATSRPGLEYNEQFF. CDR3 coding DNA: TGTGCCACCAGCAGACCCGGACTGGAATACAATGAGCAGTTCTTC. The full variable domain, in which reference TRBV15 and TRBJ2-1 provide the parts outside the CDR3, is DAMVIQNPRYQVTQFGKPVTLSCSQTLNHNVMYWYQQKSSQAPKLLFHYYDKDFNNEADTPDNFQSRRPNTSFCFLDIRSPGLGDTAMYLCATSRPGLEYNEQFFGPGTRLTVL.

The sample holds a few counts of this clonotype. V gene TRBV12-3 or TRBV12-4 combines with J gene TRBJ2-7; D perhaps matches TRBD2 (7 bases). The CDR3 spans 13 residues. Trimming shortened V by 5 bases and J by 5 bases, and 13 bases separated the two germline ends. The CDR3 loop is CASSRGAGDEQYF. The DNA for the CDR3 is TGTGCCAGCAGTCGGGGGGCAGGAGACGAGCAGTACTTC.

The chain uses TRBV20-1 and TRBJ2-5; D is possibly TRBD2 (5 bases). There are 14 residues in the CDR3. Germline CDR1 and CDR2: DFQATT and SNEGSKA (reference sequence). The V end lost 0 bases, the J end lost 5 bases, and 13 bases lay between the germline ends. As DNA, the CDR3 is TGCAGTGCTAGAGATCCTAAGGGAGCGGAGACCCAGTACTTC. Its protein product is CSARDPKGAETQYF.

This clonotype was recorded many times. This rearrangement joins TRBV7-8 to TRBJ1-2; 7 bases match TRBD1. The CDR3 totals 14 residues. The junction had 3 bases not matched to a gene; V was cut back by 1 base and J by 4 bases. Germline values: CDR1 SGHVS, CDR2 FQNEAQ. The CDR3 protein is CASSLVTGIYGYTF. DNA of the CDR3: TGTGCCAGCAGCTTAGTGACAGGGATCTATGGCTACACCTTC. Full variable domain (outside the CDR3, taken from reference TRBV7-8 and TRBJ1-2): GAGVSQSPRYKVAKRGQDVALRCDPISGHVSLFWYQQALGQGPEFLTYFQNEAQLDKSGLPSDRFFAERPEGSVSTLKIQRTQQEDSAVYLCASSLVTGIYGYTFGSGTRLTVV.

This clonotype was seen a few times. V is TRBV14 and J is TRBJ2-3, with 9 nucleotides matching TRBD2. The V gene end was trimmed by 8 bases and the J gene end by 3 bases; junction bases not matched to a gene: 6. Germline V gene data show CDR1 as SGHDN and CDR2 as FVKESK. This CDR3 spans 14 amino acids. CDR3 coding DNA: TGTGCCAGCGCCCGACTAGCGGTGACAGATACGCAGTATTTT. Translation: CASARLAVTDTQYF. The full variable domain, its missing parts supplied by reference TRBV14 and TRBJ2-3, is EAGVTQFPSHSVIEKGQTVTLRCDPISGHDNLYWYRRVMGKEIKFLLHFVKESKQDESGMPNNRFLAERTGGTYSTLKVQPAELEDSGVYFCASARLAVTDTQYFGPGTRLTVL.

This clonotype has only one observation. A much bigger clone sits one base away, suggesting this may be a read error. The chain is built from TRBV7-2 and TRBJ2-4, with 7 nucleotides matching TRBD2. The CDR3 length is 15 residues. The V segment lost 1 base and the J segment 9 bases; nucleotides outside the gene matches: 9. Germline CDR1 SGHTA, CDR2 FQGNSA. The CDR3 DNA reads as TGTGCCAGCAGCTTAGTTAGGACTAGTCCCGTCATTCAGTACTTC. Its protein is CASSLVRTSPVIQYF.

The chain uses TRBV6-2 or TRBV6-3 and TRBJ2-2; 9 bases line up with TRBD1. V lost 6 bases, J lost 5 bases, and 7 bases stayed unmatched. In germline, CDR1 is MNHEY, CDR2 SVGEGT. The CDR3 extends over 15 amino acids. The CDR3 loop is CASSKNRGRTGELFF. For the CDR3, the DNA is TGTGCCAGCAGCAAGAACAGGGGGCGAACCGGGGAGCTGTTTTTT.

The chain couples TRBV23-1 to TRBJ2-7; 7 bases are shared with TRBD1. TRBV23-1 is designated an ORF whose function remains uncertain. Losses at the gene ends were 0 bases for V and 0 bases for J; bases not matched to a gene: 11. The CDR3 consists of 18 residues. The CDR3 spells CASSQSRGLKASSYEQYF. DNA of the CDR3: TGCGCCAGCAGTCAATCGAGGGGGCTGAAGGCTTCCTCCTACGAGCAGTACTTC.

The chain is built from TRBV3-1 and TRBJ1-1, with a weak D call TRBD1 (5 bases). The V end was cut by 0 bases, the J end by 6 bases, with 20 bases between. CDR1 is LGHDT and CDR2 is YNNKEL in the germline V gene (reference sequence). There are 17 residues in the CDR3. The CDR3 spells CASSQDIMVGRGSEAFF. The CDR3 coding sequence is TGTGCCAGCAGCCAAGATATCATGGTGGGACGGGGATCTGAAGCTTTCTTT.

In its sample, this clonotype was seen many times. This chain joins TRBV28 and TRBJ1-3, with 7 bases identical to TRBD1. V shed 3 bases and J 2 bases; nucleotides not matched to a gene: 7. Germline CDR1 MDHEN, CDR2 SYDVKM. This CDR3 has 16 amino acids. CDR3 nucleotides: TGTGCCAGCAGTTTCCTCAGGGGGGTACCTGGAAACACCATATATTTT. Its protein is CASSFLRGVPGNTIYF.

This clonotype has a handful of counts. The chain carries TRBV29-1 and TRBJ2-6; 10 positions agree with TRBD1. CDR1 is SQVTM and CDR2 is ANQGSEA in the germline V gene. J was trimmed by 1 base and V by 5 bases; bases with no gene match: 5. The CDR3 runs 16 residues. The CDR3 DNA sequence: TGCAGCGTTTCAGGGACAGGGGAATCTGGGGCCAACGTCCTGACTTTC. Translation: CSVSGTGESGANVLTF.

A few counts support this clonotype. The chain is built from TRBV10-3 and TRBJ2-2, with D hard to call. This CDR3 has 11 residues. V was shortened by 5 bases and J by 4 bases, with 2 bases between the two germline ends. Germline V gives CDR1 ENHRY, CDR2 SYGVKD. For the CDR3, the DNA is TGTGCCATCAGTTTCACCGGGGAGCTGTTTTTT. It translates to CAISFTGELFF.

J is TRBJ1-1 and V is TRBV27, with a tentative D call TRBD1 (6 bases). Germline values: CDR1 MNHEY, CDR2 SMNVEV (reference sequence). The CDR3 is 14 residues long. Trimming cost V 6 bases and J 4 bases, with 15 bases left between them. This CDR3 reads CASSRGGKGTEAFF. CDR3 DNA sequence: TGTGCCAGCAGCCGAGGGGGAAAAGGCACTGAAGCTTTCTTT.

V and J are TRBV5-6 and TRBJ1-3, with D perhaps TRBD1 (6 bases). Trimming cost V 2 bases and J 6 bases, with 24 bases left between them. This CDR3 contains 18 residues. Germline values: CDR1 SGHDT, CDR2 YYEEEE. The CDR3 region is CASSFPQQGMSLENTIYF. The CDR3 nucleotides are TGTGCCAGCAGCTTTCCCCAGCAGGGGATGTCTCTGGAAAACACCATATATTTT.

This chain connects TRBV27 to TRBJ2-1; 9 positions agree with TRBD2. Losses at the gene ends were 5 bases for V and 16 bases for J; bases not matched to a gene: 12. The germline V gene has CDR1 MNHEY and CDR2 SMNVEV (reference sequence). The CDR3 runs to 13 residues. CDR3 region: CASSVQLAGAAFF. The CDR3 DNA follows: TGTGCCAGCAGTGTACAATTAGCGGGAGCAGCATTCTTC.

This clonotype was counted at least ten times. The chain couples TRBV28 to TRBJ1-5; TRBD1 aligns across 7 bases. Per germline, CDR1 MDHEN and CDR2 SYDVKM. This CDR3 is built from 18 residues. With V trimmed by 3 bases and J by 3 bases, 14 bases remained unmatched. CDR3 protein: CASSFPAHPGQYNQPQHF. CDR3 nucleotides: TGTGCCAGCAGTTTCCCCGCCCATCCGGGACAGTACAATCAGCCCCAGCATTTT.